Detailed here is one T cell receptor beta chain. Noted treatment: preoperative locoregional IRX-2 cytokine immunotherapy. Assay used: immunoSEQ multiplex PCR; TCRdb lists only in-frame clones, some missing. There are around 88,000 clones in the sample; roughly 89% occur only once, and roughly 2% lies in the top ten. This sample was taken from a study of preoperative IRX-2 immunotherapy in early breast cancer. V was shortened by 4 bases and J by 7 bases, with 18 bases between the two germline ends. The CDR3 is 15 residues long. Per the germline V gene, CDR1 is SGHRS and CDR2 is YFSETQ. This receptor was taken from a human donor with breast cancer. Material: tumor tissue, obtained after IRX-2 immunotherapy. The chain has TRBV5-1 and TRBJ1-5; D unclear. CDR3 sequence reads: CASSTHLPDLQPQHF. The CDR3 nucleotides read TGCGCCAGCAGCACTCATCTACCGGATTTGCAGCCCCAGCATTTT.